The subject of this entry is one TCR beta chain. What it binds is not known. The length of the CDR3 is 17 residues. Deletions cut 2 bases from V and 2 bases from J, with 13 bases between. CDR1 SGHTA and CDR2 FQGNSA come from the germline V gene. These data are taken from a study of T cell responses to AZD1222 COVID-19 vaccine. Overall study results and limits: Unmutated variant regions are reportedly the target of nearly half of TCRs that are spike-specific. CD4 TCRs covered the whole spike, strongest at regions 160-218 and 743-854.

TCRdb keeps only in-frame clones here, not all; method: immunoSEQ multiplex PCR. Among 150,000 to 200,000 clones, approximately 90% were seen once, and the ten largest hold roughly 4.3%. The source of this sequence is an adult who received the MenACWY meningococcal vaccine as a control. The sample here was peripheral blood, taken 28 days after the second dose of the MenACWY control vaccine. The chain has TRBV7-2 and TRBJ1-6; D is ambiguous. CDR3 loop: CASSLIFKGTYNSPLHF. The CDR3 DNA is TGTGCCAGCAGCTTAATATTCAAGGGAACCTATAATTCACCCCTCCACTTT.